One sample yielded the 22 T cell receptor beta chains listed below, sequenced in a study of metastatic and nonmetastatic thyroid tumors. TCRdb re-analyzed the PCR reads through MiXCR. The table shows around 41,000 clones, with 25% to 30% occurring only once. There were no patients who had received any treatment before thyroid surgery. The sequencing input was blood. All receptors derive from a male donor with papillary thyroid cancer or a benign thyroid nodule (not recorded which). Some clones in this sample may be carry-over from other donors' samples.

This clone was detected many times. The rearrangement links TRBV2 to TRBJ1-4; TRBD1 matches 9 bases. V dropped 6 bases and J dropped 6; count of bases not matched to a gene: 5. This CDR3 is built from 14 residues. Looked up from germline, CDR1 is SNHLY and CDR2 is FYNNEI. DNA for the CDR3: TGTGCCAGCAGGTCGGGACAGGGATATGAAAAACTGTTTTTT. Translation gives CASRSGQGYEKLFF. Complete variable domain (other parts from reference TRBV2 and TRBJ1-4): EPEVTQTPSHQVTQMGQEVILRCVPISNHLYFYWYRQILGQKVEFLVSFYNNEISEKSEIFDDQFSVERPDGSNFTLKIRSTKLEDSAMYFCASRSGQGYEKLFFGSGTQLSVL.

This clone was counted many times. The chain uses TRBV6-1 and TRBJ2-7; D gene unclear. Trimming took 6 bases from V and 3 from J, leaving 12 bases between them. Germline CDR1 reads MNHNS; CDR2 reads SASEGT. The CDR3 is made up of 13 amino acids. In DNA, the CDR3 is TGTGCCAGCAGGTTCGACACTTACTACGAGCAGTACTTC. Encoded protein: CASRFDTYYEQYF.

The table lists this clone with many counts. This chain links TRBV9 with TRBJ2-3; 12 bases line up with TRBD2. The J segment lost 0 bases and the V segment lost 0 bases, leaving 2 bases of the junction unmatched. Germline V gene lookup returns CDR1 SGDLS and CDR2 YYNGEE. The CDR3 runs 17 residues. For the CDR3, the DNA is TGTGCCAGCAGCGTAGGGACTAGCGGGGAGAGCACAGATACGCAGTATTTT. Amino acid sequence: CASSVGTSGESTDTQYF.

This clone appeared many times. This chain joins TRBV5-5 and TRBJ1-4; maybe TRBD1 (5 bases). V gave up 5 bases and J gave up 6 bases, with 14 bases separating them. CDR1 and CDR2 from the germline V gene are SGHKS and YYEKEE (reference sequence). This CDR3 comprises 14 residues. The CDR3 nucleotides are TGTGCCAGCAGAACGGACAACTCATATGAAAAACTGTTTTTT. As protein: CASRTDNSYEKLFF.

The CDR3 loop is CASSFGRGGQGYTF. The CDR3, as DNA: TGTGCCAGCAGCTTCGGGCGAGGAGGGCAGGGCTACACCTTC. This chain joins TRBV5-4 and TRBJ1-2; D ambiguous. V lost 2 bases, J lost 8 bases, and 16 bases lay in between. The length of the CDR3 is 14 residues. Germline V gene sequence: CDR1 SGHNT, CDR2 YYREEE (reference sequence).

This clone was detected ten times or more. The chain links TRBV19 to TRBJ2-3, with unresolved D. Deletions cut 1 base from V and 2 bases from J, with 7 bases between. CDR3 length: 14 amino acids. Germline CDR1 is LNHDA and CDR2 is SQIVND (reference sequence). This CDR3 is CASSIGRFTDTQYF. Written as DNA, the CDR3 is TGTGCCAGTAGTATAGGGCGCTTCACAGATACGCAGTATTTT.

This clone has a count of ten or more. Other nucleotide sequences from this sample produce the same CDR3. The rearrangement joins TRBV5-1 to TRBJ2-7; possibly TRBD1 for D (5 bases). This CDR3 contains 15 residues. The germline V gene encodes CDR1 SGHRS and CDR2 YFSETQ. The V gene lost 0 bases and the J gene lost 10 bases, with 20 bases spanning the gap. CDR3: CASSLEPGLFAEQYF. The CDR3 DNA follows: TGCGCCAGCAGCTTGGAGCCAGGGCTTTTCGCCGAACAGTACTTC.

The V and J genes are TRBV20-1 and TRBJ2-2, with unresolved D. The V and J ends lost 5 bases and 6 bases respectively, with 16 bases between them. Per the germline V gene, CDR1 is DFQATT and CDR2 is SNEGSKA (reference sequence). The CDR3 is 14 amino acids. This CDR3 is CSAPDIRLSGELFF. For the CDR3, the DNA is TGCAGTGCTCCTGACATTCGTCTCTCCGGGGAGCTGTTTTTT.

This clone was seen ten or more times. The CDR3: CASYRGRVVTEAFF. CDR3 bases: TGTGCCAGCTACAGGGGGCGCGTCGTCACTGAAGCTTTCTTT. The chain links TRBV19 to TRBJ1-1; TRBD1 matches 9 bases. Trimming cost V 9 bases and J 4 bases; bases outside gene matches: 9. The CDR3 covers 14 residues. The germline V gene has CDR1 LNHDA and CDR2 SQIVND (reference sequence). Variable domain in full (rest from reference TRBV19 and TRBJ1-1): DGGITQSPKYLFRKEGQNVTLSCEQNLNHDAMYWYRQDPGQGLRLIYYSQIVNDFQKGDIAEGYSVSREKKESFPLTVTSAQKNPTAFYLCASYRGRVVTEAFFGQGTRLTVV.

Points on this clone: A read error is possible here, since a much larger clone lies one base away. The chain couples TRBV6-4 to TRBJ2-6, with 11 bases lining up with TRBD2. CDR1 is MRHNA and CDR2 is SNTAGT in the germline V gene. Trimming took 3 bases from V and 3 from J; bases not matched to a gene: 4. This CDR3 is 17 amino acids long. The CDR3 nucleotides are TGTGCCAGCAGTGAACCTAGCGGGGGGTATGGGGCCAACGTCCTGACTTTC. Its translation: CASSEPSGGYGANVLTF.

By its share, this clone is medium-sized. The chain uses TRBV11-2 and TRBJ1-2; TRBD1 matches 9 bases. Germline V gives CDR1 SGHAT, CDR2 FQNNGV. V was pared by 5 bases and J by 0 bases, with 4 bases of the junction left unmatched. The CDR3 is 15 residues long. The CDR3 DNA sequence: TGTGCCAGCAGCCCGACAGGGGGTTCTAACTATGGCTACACCTTC. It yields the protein CASSPTGGSNYGYTF.

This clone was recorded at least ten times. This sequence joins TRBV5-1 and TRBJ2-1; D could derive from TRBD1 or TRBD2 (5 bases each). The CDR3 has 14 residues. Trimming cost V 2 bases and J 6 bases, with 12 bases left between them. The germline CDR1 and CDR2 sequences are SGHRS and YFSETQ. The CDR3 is CASSFMGVGNEQFF. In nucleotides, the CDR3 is TGCGCCAGCAGCTTCATGGGGGTTGGCAATGAGCAGTTCTTC. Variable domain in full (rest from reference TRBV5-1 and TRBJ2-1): KAGVTQTPRYLIKTRGQQVTLSCSPISGHRSVSWYQQTPGQGLQFLFEYFSETQRNKGNFPGRFSGRQFSNSRSEMNVSTLELGDSALYLCASSFMGVGNEQFFGPGTRLTVL.

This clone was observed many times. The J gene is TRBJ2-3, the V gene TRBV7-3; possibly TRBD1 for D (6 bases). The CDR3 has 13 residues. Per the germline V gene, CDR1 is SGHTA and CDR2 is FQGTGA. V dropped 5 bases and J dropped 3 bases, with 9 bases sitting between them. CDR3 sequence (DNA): TGTGCCAGCAGCACACAGGGTACAGATACGCAGTATTTT. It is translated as CASSTQGTDTQYF.

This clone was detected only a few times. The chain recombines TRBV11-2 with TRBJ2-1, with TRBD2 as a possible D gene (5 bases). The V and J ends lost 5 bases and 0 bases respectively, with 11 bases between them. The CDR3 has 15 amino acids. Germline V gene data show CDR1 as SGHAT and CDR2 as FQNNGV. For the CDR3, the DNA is TGTGCCAGCAGCGTGGGGAGCGCCTCCTACAATGAGCAGTTCTTC. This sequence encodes CASSVGSASYNEQFF.

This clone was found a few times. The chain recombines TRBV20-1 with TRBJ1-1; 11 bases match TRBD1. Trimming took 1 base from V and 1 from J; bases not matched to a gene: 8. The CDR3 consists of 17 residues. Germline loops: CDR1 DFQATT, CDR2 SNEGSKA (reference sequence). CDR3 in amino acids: CSARVGDRGLWNTEAFF. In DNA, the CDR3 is TGCAGTGCTAGAGTAGGGGACAGGGGGTTATGGAACACTGAAGCTTTCTTT.

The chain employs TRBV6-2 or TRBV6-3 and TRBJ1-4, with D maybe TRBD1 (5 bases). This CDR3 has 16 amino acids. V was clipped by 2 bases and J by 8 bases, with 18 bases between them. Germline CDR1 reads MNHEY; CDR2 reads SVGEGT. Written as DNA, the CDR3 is TGTGCCAGCAGTTACGTGCCTGAAACAGGTTGGGAAAAACTGTTTTTT. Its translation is CASSYVPETGWEKLFF.

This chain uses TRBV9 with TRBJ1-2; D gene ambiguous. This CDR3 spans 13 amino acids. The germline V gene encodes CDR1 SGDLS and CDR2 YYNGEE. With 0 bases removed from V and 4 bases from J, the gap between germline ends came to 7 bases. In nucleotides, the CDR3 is TGTGCCAGCAGCGTAGGGACCTTCTATGGCTACACCTTC. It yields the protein CASSVGTFYGYTF.

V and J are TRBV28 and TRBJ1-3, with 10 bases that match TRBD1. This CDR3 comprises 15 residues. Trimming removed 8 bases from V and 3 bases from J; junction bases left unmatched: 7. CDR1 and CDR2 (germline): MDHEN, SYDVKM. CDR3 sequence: CASGLTGGSGNTIYF. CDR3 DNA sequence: TGTGCCAGCGGATTGACAGGGGGCAGTGGAAACACCATATATTTT.

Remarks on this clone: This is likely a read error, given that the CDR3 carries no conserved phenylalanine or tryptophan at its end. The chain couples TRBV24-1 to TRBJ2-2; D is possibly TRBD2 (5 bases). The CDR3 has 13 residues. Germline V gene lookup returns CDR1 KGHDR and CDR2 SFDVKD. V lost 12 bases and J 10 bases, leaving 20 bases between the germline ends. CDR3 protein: CASKTSPAAELFS. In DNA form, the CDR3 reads TGTGCCTCTAAAACTAGTCCCGCCGCGGAGCTGTTTTCT.

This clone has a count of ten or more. CDR3 DNA sequence: TGTGCCACCAGCGAGACCGGGACAGGCGATGGCTACACCTTC. It encodes CATSETGTGDGYTF. The chain is built from TRBV24-1 and TRBJ1-2, with 8 bases lining up with TRBD1. Germline V lookup: CDR1 KGHDR, CDR2 SFDVKD. The V gene end was trimmed by 7 bases and the J gene end by 6 bases; junction bases not matched to a gene: 9. The CDR3 is 14 amino acids.

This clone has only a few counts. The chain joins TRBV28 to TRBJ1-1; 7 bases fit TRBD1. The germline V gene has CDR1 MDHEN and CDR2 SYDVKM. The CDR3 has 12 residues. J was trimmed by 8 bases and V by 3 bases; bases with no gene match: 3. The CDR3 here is CASSLGQNEAFF. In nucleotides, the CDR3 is TGTGCCAGCAGTTTGGGACAGAACGAAGCTTTCTTT.

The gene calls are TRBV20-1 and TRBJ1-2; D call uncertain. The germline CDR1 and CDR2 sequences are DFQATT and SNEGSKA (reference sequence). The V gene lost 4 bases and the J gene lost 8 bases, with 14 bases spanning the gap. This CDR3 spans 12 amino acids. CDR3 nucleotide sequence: TGCAGTGCTACATTTTCGTTGGAGGGCTACACCTTC. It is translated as CSATFSLEGYTF.